Listed below are T cell receptor beta chains from one sample, sequenced in a study of CD8+CD57+ T cells in acquired aplastic anemia. One entry per CDR3 protein, called by TCRdb with MiXCR from the reads. The profile shows 150,000 to 200,000 distinct CDR3 sequences, around 60% of them singletons. What was sequenced was sorted CD4+, CD8+, or CD8+CD57+ T cells (not recorded which) from PBMCs. The origin of the receptors is a human donor in good health. CDR3s include the opening cysteine and the closing phenylalanine or tryptophan. Fields, in order: clone size, J gene, D gene, V gene, CDR3 length, CDR3 DNA, CDR3 protein. The D gene is left open where the match is weak. Size is stated for part of the rows, as once, few or many counts, or as a class when the clone is expanded.

clone size: many
J gene: TRBJ2-7
D gene: -
V gene: TRBV7-2
CDR3 length: 14
CDR3 DNA: TGTGCCAGCAGCTTAGCAAGCGGAGGCTACGAGCAGTACTTC
CDR3 protein: CASSLASGGYEQYF

clone size: many
J gene: TRBJ2-7
D gene: TRBD2
V gene: TRBV5-1
CDR3 length: 19
CDR3 DNA: TGCGCCAGCAGCCTCCAGGTGAACGAACTCGGACTAGCGGGAGTACCCTCATACTTC
CDR3 protein: CASSLQVNELGLAGVPSYF

clone size: many
J gene: TRBJ1-2
D gene: TRBD1
V gene: TRBV11-2
CDR3 length: 11
CDR3 DNA: TGTGCCAGCGACAGGGATGGGGGCTACACCTTC
CDR3 protein: CASDRDGGYTF

clone size: -
J gene: TRBJ2-5
D gene: TRBD2
V gene: TRBV12-3/TRBV12-4
CDR3 length: 13
CDR3 DNA: TGTGCCAGCTTAGCGGGGGGGCAAGAGACCCAGTACTTC
CDR3 protein: CASLAGGQETQYF

clone size: -
J gene: TRBJ2-1
D gene: TRBD2
V gene: TRBV24-1
CDR3 length: 14
CDR3 DNA: TGTGCCACTGCTGGACTAGCGGGAGTCAATGAGCAGTTCTTC
CDR3 protein: CATAGLAGVNEQFF

clone size: -
J gene: TRBJ1-1
D gene: -
V gene: TRBV11-2
CDR3 length: 15
CDR3 DNA: TGTGCCAGCAGCTTACCCCTAGGGGGGCGGACTGAAGCTTTCTTT
CDR3 protein: CASSLPLGGRTEAFF

clone size: -
J gene: TRBJ2-7
D gene: TRBD1
V gene: TRBV7-8
CDR3 length: 14
CDR3 DNA: TGTGCCAGCAGCTACGGACAGGGGTCTAGCGAGCAGTACTTC
CDR3 protein: CASSYGQGSSEQYF

clone size: -
J gene: TRBJ1-2
D gene: TRBD1
V gene: TRBV19
CDR3 length: 14
CDR3 DNA: TGTGCCAGTAGTACCCGGACAGGGAGGAACGGCTACACCTTC
CDR3 protein: CASSTRTGRNGYTF

clone size: few
J gene: TRBJ2-3
D gene: -
V gene: TRBV30
CDR3 length: 14
CDR3 DNA: TGTGCCTGGAGTCCCCCCGGCAAGGGGGATACGCAGTATTTT
CDR3 protein: CAWSPPGKGDTQYF

clone size: -
J gene: TRBJ2-3
D gene: TRBD2
V gene: TRBV3-1
CDR3 length: 15
CDR3 DNA: TGTGCCAGCAGCCAAGACCTAGCGGGAGTCGGGGCTAGGTATTTT
CDR3 protein: CASSQDLAGVGARYF

clone size: -
J gene: TRBJ2-5
D gene: -
V gene: TRBV24-1
CDR3 length: 15
CDR3 DNA: TGTGCCACCAGTGACCTTAACAGGTACAATGAGACCCAGTACTTC
CDR3 protein: CATSDLNRYNETQYF

clone size: -
J gene: TRBJ2-1
D gene: TRBD2
V gene: TRBV19
CDR3 length: 15
CDR3 DNA: TGTGCCAGTACCCCTAGCGGGAGAATCTACAATGAGCAGTTCTTC
CDR3 protein: CASTPSGRIYNEQFF

clone size: -
J gene: TRBJ2-7
D gene: -
V gene: TRBV12-3/TRBV12-4
CDR3 length: 12
CDR3 DNA: TGTGCCTCTAGCGCGGACTCCTACGAGCAGTACTTC
CDR3 protein: CASSADSYEQYF

clone size: -
J gene: TRBJ2-7
D gene: TRBD1
V gene: TRBV5-6
CDR3 length: 14
CDR3 DNA: TGTGCCAGCAGCTTTGGGACAGGGAACTACGAGCAGTACTTC
CDR3 protein: CASSFGTGNYEQYF

clone size: -
J gene: TRBJ1-4
D gene: -
V gene: TRBV27
CDR3 length: 15
CDR3 DNA: TGTGCCAGCAGTTCCCTTATGGGGACGCGTGAAAAACTGTTTTTT
CDR3 protein: CASSSLMGTREKLFF

clone size: -
J gene: TRBJ2-3
D gene: -
V gene: TRBV4-2
CDR3 length: 16
CDR3 DNA: TGTGCCAGCAGTACAAGGAACTCCAAGAGCACAGACACGCAGTATTTT
CDR3 protein: CASSTRNSKSTDTQYF

clone size: -
J gene: TRBJ1-2
D gene: -
V gene: TRBV19
CDR3 length: 14
CDR3 DNA: TGTGCCAGTAGTATATTCCGTCTGGGGTATGGCTACACCTTC
CDR3 protein: CASSIFRLGYGYTF

clone size: -
J gene: TRBJ2-7
D gene: TRBD2
V gene: TRBV7-2
CDR3 length: 16
CDR3 DNA: TGCGCCAGCAGCCAAGCGGGACTAGCGGGAGAGGGCGAGCAGTACTTC
CDR3 protein: CASSQAGLAGEGEQYF

clone size: -
J gene: TRBJ1-5
D gene: -
V gene: TRBV7-2
CDR3 length: 15
CDR3 DNA: TGTGCCAGCAGCTTACAATCCGCAGGGAACCAGCCCCAGCATTTT
CDR3 protein: CASSLQSAGNQPQHF

clone size: many
J gene: TRBJ2-1
D gene: -
V gene: TRBV7-2
CDR3 length: 16
CDR3 DNA: TGTGCCAGCAGCTTATATCTTGGGCAGGGTAGAGATGAGCAGTTCTTC
CDR3 protein: CASSLYLGQGRDEQFF

clone size: -
J gene: TRBJ2-1
D gene: -
V gene: TRBV10-1
CDR3 length: 14
CDR3 DNA: TGCGCCAGCAGTGGACAGGAGCCCTACAATGAGCAGTTCTTC
CDR3 protein: CASSGQEPYNEQFF

clone size: few
J gene: TRBJ2-2
D gene: -
V gene: TRBV12-3/TRBV12-4
CDR3 length: 13
CDR3 DNA: TGTGCCAGCAGGGGTCGGGGTTTCGGGGAGCTGTTTTTC
CDR3 protein: CASRGRGFGELFF

clone size: many
J gene: TRBJ2-7
D gene: -
V gene: TRBV5-1
CDR3 length: 14
CDR3 DNA: TGCGCCAGCAGCCTCCTAGGCCCGTCCGACGAGCAGTACTTC
CDR3 protein: CASSLLGPSDEQYF

clone size: -
J gene: TRBJ2-5
D gene: TRBD2
V gene: TRBV9
CDR3 length: 15
CDR3 DNA: TGTGCCAGCAGCGTATCGGGCGGGAGTGGCGAGACCCAGTACTTC
CDR3 protein: CASSVSGGSGETQYF